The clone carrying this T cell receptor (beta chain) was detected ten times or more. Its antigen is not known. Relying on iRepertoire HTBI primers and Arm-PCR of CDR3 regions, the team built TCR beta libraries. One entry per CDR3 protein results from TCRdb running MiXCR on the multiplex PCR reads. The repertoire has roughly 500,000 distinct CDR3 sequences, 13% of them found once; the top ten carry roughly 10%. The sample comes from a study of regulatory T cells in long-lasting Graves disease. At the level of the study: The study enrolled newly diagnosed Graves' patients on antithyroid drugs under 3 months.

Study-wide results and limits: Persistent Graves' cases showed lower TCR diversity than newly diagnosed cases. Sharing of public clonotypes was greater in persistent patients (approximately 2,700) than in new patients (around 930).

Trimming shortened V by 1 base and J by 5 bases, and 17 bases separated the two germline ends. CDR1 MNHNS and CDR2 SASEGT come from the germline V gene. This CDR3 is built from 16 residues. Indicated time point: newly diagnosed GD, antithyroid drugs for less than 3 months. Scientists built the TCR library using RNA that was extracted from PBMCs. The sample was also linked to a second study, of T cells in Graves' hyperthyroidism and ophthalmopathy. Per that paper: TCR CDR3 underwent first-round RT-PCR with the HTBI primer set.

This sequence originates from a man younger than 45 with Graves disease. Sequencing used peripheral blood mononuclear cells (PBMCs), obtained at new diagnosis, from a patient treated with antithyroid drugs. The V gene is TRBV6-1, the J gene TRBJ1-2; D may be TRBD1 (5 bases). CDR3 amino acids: CASSEVGGSRGYGYTF. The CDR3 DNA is TGTGCCAGCAGTGAAGTCGGCGGCTCGAGGGGTTATGGCTACACCTTC.